These 27 T cell receptor beta chains came from one sample sequenced in a study of shared clonotypes between healthy human individuals. TCRdb's table, derived via immunoSEQ multiplex PCR, lists solely in-frame clones and lacks some. The data hold about 1.5 million clones, with nearly 99% observed a single time. Specimen: naive CD4+ T cells sorted from blood. This sample's subset: CD45RA+ positively selected. The receptor source for this set is a man aged 25-45 years in good health.

The chain couples TRBV5-6 to TRBJ2-7; either TRBD1 or TRBD2 may fit D (6 bases each). The CDR3 runs to 16 residues. CDR1 and CDR2 (germline): SGHDT, YYEEEE. V lost 7 bases to trimming and J lost 0 bases, with 20 bases between them. The CDR3 DNA reads TGTGCCAGCCTTGGCCGGAGGGGGGAGAACTCCTACGAGCAGTACTTC. Translated, it gives CASLGRRGENSYEQYF. Based on the CDR3 plus reference TRBV5-6 and TRBJ2-7, the full variable domain is DAGVTQSPTHLIKTRGQQVTLRCSPKSGHDTVSWYQQALGQGPQFIFQYYEEEERQRGNFPDRFSGHQFPNYSSELNVNALLLGDSALYLCASLGRRGENSYEQYFGPGTRLTVT.

The CDR3 is CASTPGQLIVHEQYF. The CDR3 coding sequence is TGTGCCAGCACCCCCGGGCAGCTTATTGTCCACGAGCAGTACTTC. This chain uses TRBV7-2 with TRBJ2-7; D gene ambiguous. This CDR3 contains 15 residues. Germline V CDR1 and CDR2: SGHTA, FQGNSA. Between the trimmed V and J ends, which lost 7 bases and 5 bases, there was a span of 21 bases. The variable domain in full, completed from reference TRBV7-2 and TRBJ2-7, reads GAGVSQSPSNKVTEKGKDVELRCDPISGHTALYWYRQSLGQGLEFLIYFQGNSAPDKSGLPSDRFSAERTGGSVSTLTIQRTQQEDSAVYLCASTPGQLIVHEQYFGPGTRLTVT.

This chain uses TRBV9 with TRBJ2-1; D unresolved. V lost 0 bases to trimming and J lost 0 bases, with 13 bases between them. The CDR3 is 17 amino acids. Germline V lookup: CDR1 SGDLS, CDR2 YYNGEE. CDR3 loop: CASSVAAPISSYNEQFF. The CDR3 DNA follows: TGTGCCAGCAGCGTAGCGGCCCCAATCTCCTCCTACAATGAGCAGTTCTTC.

This chain joins TRBV29-1 and TRBJ1-1, with D uncertain. V lost 6 bases, J lost 1 base, and 9 bases lay in between. Germline V gene sequence: CDR1 SQVTM, CDR2 ANQGSEA. This CDR3 region has 12 residues. In DNA, the CDR3 is TGCAGCGTCTGTCAGCCGAACACTGAAGCTTTCTTT. Translated: CSVCQPNTEAFF.

This chain joins TRBV5-1 and TRBJ1-3; D is unresolved. Trimming left V 0 bases short and J 0 bases short, with 13 bases between. Germline assignment: CDR1 SGHRS and CDR2 YFSETQ. The CDR3 is made up of 17 amino acids. As DNA, the CDR3 is TGCGCCAGCAGCTTGGCCTTCGGTGCCAGCTCTGGAAACACCATATATTTT. Protein sequence: CASSLAFGASSGNTIYF.

V usage is TRBV6-1 and J usage is TRBJ1-2; D not certain. The CDR3 spans 11 residues. The V gene's germline CDR1 is MNHNS and CDR2 SASEGT. V was shortened by 8 bases and J by 9 bases, with 13 bases between the two germline ends. The CDR3 bases are TGTGCCAGCCTGGACTTGGGCCGCTACACCTTC. Its translation is CASLDLGRYTF.

This clone was counted a single time. This sequence joins TRBV5-1 and TRBJ2-1; D is uncertain. CDR1 and CDR2 from the germline V gene are SGHRS and YFSETQ. There are 16 residues in the CDR3. V dropped 0 bases and J dropped 6 bases, with 16 bases sitting between them. CDR3 sequence reads: CASSLGSGLPPNEQFF. In DNA, the CDR3 is TGCGCCAGCAGCTTGGGGTCAGGCCTCCCCCCCAATGAGCAGTTCTTC.

This chain connects TRBV6-1 to TRBJ1-4, with 7 nucleotides matching TRBD1. The CDR3 has 14 residues. CDR1 MNHNS and CDR2 SASEGT come from the germline V gene. Trimming removed 7 bases from V and 7 bases from J; junction bases left unmatched: 9. The CDR3 region is CASTTQGNPEKLFF. CDR3 nucleotide sequence: TGTGCCAGCACCACACAGGGGAACCCTGAAAAACTGTTTTTT.

The rearrangement joins TRBV7-9 to TRBJ2-2, with D perhaps matching TRBD1 or TRBD2 (5 bases each). Germline V lookup: CDR1 SEHNR, CDR2 FQNEAQ (reference sequence). There are 15 residues in the CDR3. V was clipped by 3 bases and J by 6 bases, with 14 bases between them. The CDR3 spells CASSLWGTGSGELFF. DNA for the CDR3: TGTGCCAGCAGCTTGTGGGGGACGGGCTCCGGGGAGCTGTTTTTT. Full variable domain (remainder filled in from reference TRBV7-9 and TRBJ2-2): DTGVSQNPRHKITKRGQNVTFRCDPISEHNRLYWYRQTLGQGPEFLTYFQNEAQLEKSRLLSDRFSAERPKGSFSTLEIQRTEQGDSAMYLCASSLWGTGSGELFFGEGSRLTVL.

The CDR3: CASSLASGAETQYF. CDR3 coding DNA: TGTGCCAGCAGCCTGGCTTCGGGAGCGGAGACCCAGTACTTC. V is TRBV5-5 and J is TRBJ2-5, with D possibly being TRBD2 (6 bases). V was trimmed by 4 bases and J by 5 bases, leaving 15 bases between them. The V gene's germline CDR1 is SGHKS and CDR2 YYEKEE (reference sequence). The CDR3 spans 14 residues.

This chain connects TRBV6-1 to TRBJ2-7, with TRBD2 matching over 8 bases. CDR3 length: 14 amino acids. Germline V gives CDR1 MNHNS, CDR2 SASEGT. The V segment lost 4 bases and the J segment 7 bases; nucleotides outside the gene matches: 9. The CDR3 is CASSALAGSGEQYF. The CDR3 bases are TGTGCCAGCAGTGCCTTAGCGGGATCGGGGGAGCAGTACTTC.

The gene calls are TRBV5-1 and TRBJ2-1; 9 nucleotides match TRBD2. V dropped 4 bases and J dropped 0; count of bases not matched to a gene: 8. The CDR3 runs to 17 residues. CDR1 SGHRS and CDR2 YFSETQ come from the germline V gene. CDR3 in amino acids: CASSRGSGRSSYNEQFF. The CDR3 DNA follows: TGCGCCAGCAGCCGTGGTAGCGGGAGAAGCTCCTACAATGAGCAGTTCTTC. Together with reference TRBV5-1 and TRBJ2-1, the CDR3 gives the full variable domain: KAGVTQTPRYLIKTRGQQVTLSCSPISGHRSVSWYQQTPGQGLQFLFEYFSETQRNKGNFPGRFSGRQFSNSRSEMNVSTLELGDSALYLCASSRGSGRSSYNEQFFGPGTRLTVL.

This chain joins TRBV5-1 and TRBJ2-1; TRBD1 matches at 9 bases. This CDR3 region has 14 residues. V lost 6 bases and J lost 2; bases outside the gene matches: 3. Per germline, CDR1 SGHRS and CDR2 YFSETQ. The CDR3: CASNRDRAYNEQFF. The CDR3 bases are TGCGCCAGCAACCGGGACAGGGCCTACAATGAGCAGTTCTTC.

The V and J genes are TRBV5-1 and TRBJ2-5; 7 nucleotides agree with TRBD2. This CDR3 is 15 amino acids long. J lost 2 bases, V lost 4 bases, and 8 bases had no gene match. From germline, CDR1 is SGHRS and CDR2 YFSETQ. DNA of the CDR3: TGCGCCAGCAGCCGGAGGGAGGGGCAACAAGAGACCCAGTACTTC. Its translation is CASSRREGQQETQYF.

This rearrangement joins TRBV5-1 to TRBJ2-3; D is perhaps TRBD1 (6 bases). Germline V CDR1 and CDR2: SGHRS, YFSETQ. The V end lost 2 bases, the J end lost 4 bases, and 17 bases lay between the germline ends. The CDR3 covers 16 residues. CDR3 DNA: TGCGCCAGCAGCTTTCGCCAAGACAGGATCCCAGATACGCAGTATTTT. This translates into CASSFRQDRIPDTQYF.

This chain connects TRBV18 to TRBJ2-5, with 8 bases matching TRBD2. The CDR3 spans 18 residues. The junction had 14 bases not matched to a gene; V was cut back by 3 bases and J by 2 bases. Germline CDR1 is KGHSH and CDR2 is LQKENI. CDR3 in amino acids: CASSPSDFGGVVQETQYF. The CDR3 DNA reads TGTGCCAGCTCACCCTCAGACTTCGGGGGGGTCGTGCAAGAGACCCAGTACTTC.

The chain uses TRBV5-1 and TRBJ2-1; 7 bases match TRBD2. Trimming removed 0 bases from V and 8 bases from J; junction bases left unmatched: 11. In germline, CDR1 is SGHRS, CDR2 YFSETQ. This CDR3 is built from 16 residues. CDR3 in amino acids: CASSLEPGGLVDEQFF. Here the CDR3 DNA reads TGCGCCAGCAGCTTGGAGCCGGGGGGATTGGTTGATGAGCAGTTCTTC.

Here the CDR3 DNA reads TGTGCCAGCAGCTGGGGTGCGAGCCCTTTCCAAGAGACCCAGTACTTC. This sequence encodes CASSWGASPFQETQYF. This chain joins TRBV5-4 and TRBJ2-5; D is ambiguous. Germline V gene data show CDR1 as SGHNT and CDR2 as YYREEE (reference sequence). This CDR3 contains 16 residues. The V end lost 3 bases, the J end lost 1 base, and 16 bases lay between the germline ends.

The chain recombines TRBV5-1 with TRBJ2-1, with D possibly being TRBD1 (6 bases). CDR3 length: 16 amino acids. Germline V lookup: CDR1 SGHRS, CDR2 YFSETQ. V dropped 0 bases and J dropped 2 bases, with 12 bases sitting between them. The CDR3: CASSLAGTSTYNEQFF. Here the CDR3 DNA reads TGCGCCAGCAGCTTGGCAGGGACATCAACCTACAATGAGCAGTTCTTC.

The rearrangement joins TRBV7-9 to TRBJ2-1; 11 bases agree with TRBD2. Germline CDR1 SEHNR, CDR2 FQNEAQ (reference sequence). This CDR3 region has 15 residues. V trimming: 1 base; J trimming: 10 bases; junction bases outside the gene matches: 6. The chain's CDR3 is CASSLVLAGEKEQFF. CDR3 DNA sequence: TGTGCCAGCAGCTTAGTACTAGCGGGAGAGAAAGAGCAGTTCTTC.

This clone was found once. The chain carries TRBV27 and TRBJ2-1; no firm D call. V gave up 11 bases and J gave up 5 bases, with 10 bases separating them. The germline V gene encodes CDR1 MNHEY and CDR2 SMNVEV (reference sequence). This CDR3 region has 11 residues. CDR3 coding DNA: TGTGCCGGATTATCTCACAATGAGCAGTTCTTC. This sequence encodes CAGLSHNEQFF.

This clone was observed a single time. V usage is TRBV19 and J usage is TRBJ2-1; 8 bases fit TRBD2. V lost 3 bases and J lost 8; bases outside the gene matches: 12. Per the germline V gene, CDR1 is LNHDA and CDR2 is SQIVND (reference sequence). The CDR3 is 16 residues long. The CDR3 sequence: CASSIPGGRRVHEQFF. CDR3 bases: TGTGCCAGTAGTATCCCGGGCGGGAGGAGGGTACATGAGCAGTTCTTC.

For the CDR3, the DNA is TGTGCCAGCAGCCTAACCGGGACTAGCGGGAGTCGGAGCTCCTACGAGCAGTACTTC. This encodes CASSLTGTSGSRSSYEQYF. This chain connects TRBV14 to TRBJ2-7; TRBD2 matches at 14 bases. This CDR3 is 19 amino acids long. With 4 bases clipped from V and 0 bases from J, the junction kept 11 bases outside the gene matches. Germline loops: CDR1 SGHDN, CDR2 FVKESK.

The CDR3 DNA reads as TGTGCCATCAGTGAGTCGATATCCAACAATGAGCAGTTCTTC. Translating gives CAISESISNNEQFF. The chain has TRBV10-3 and TRBJ2-1; D is uncertain. Per the germline V gene, CDR1 is ENHRY and CDR2 is SYGVKD. This CDR3 spans 14 amino acids. V was trimmed by 0 bases and J by 5 bases, leaving 8 bases between them.

The genes are TRBV28 and TRBJ2-7; weak D call: TRBD1 (6 bases). Trimming pared 5 bases from V and 9 bases from J, leaving 23 bases between. The CDR3 is 15 amino acids. Germline V gene sequence: CDR1 MDHEN, CDR2 SYDVKM. The DNA of the CDR3 is TGTGCCAGCAGTCCCGGGGACACCTTATCCCTATCGCAGTACTTC. This sequence encodes CASSPGDTLSLSQYF.

The chain couples TRBV18 to TRBJ2-3; D might be TRBD1 or TRBD2, each matching 5 bases. Per the germline V gene, CDR1 is KGHSH and CDR2 is LQKENI. The CDR3 totals 18 residues. V lost 6 bases, J lost 1 base, and 23 bases lay in between. DNA for the CDR3: TGTGCCAGCTCCGGTCGAGTTGGCCCGGGACCGGGCACAGATACGCAGTATTTT. Its translation: CASSGRVGPGPGTDTQYF.

The J gene is TRBJ2-7, the V gene TRBV5-1; 9 bases agree with TRBD2. J was trimmed by 5 bases and V by 0 bases; bases with no gene match: 3. The CDR3 consists of 14 residues. The germline gives CDR1 SGHRS, CDR2 YFSETQ. Here the CDR3 DNA reads TGCGCCAGCAGCTTGGTAGCGGGAGAAAACGAGCAGTACTTC. As protein: CASSLVAGENEQYF. The whole variable domain, filled in from reference TRBV5-1 and TRBJ2-7, reads KAGVTQTPRYLIKTRGQQVTLSCSPISGHRSVSWYQQTPGQGLQFLFEYFSETQRNKGNFPGRFSGRQFSNSRSEMNVSTLELGDSALYLCASSLVAGENEQYFGPGTRLTVT.